This T cell receptor beta chain comes out of a study of cytomegalovirus exposure and HLA in healthy donors. Regarding the study as a whole: Some highly shared sequence variants likely arose as a pipeline artifact. On later analysis, the bulk of CMV-associated TCR beta chains appeared to be HLA-restricted. It was in a later analysis that TCR association rates were seen to vary by HLA locus, highest for DRB1 and lowest for HLA-C. Per a later analysis, HLA-associated TCR beta chains showed more clonal expansion than other, equally common TCR beta chains.

PCR involved 60 Vbeta and 13 Jbeta primers. Generated by immunoSEQ multiplex PCR, the TCRdb table keeps only in-frame clones and is missing some. The sample includes approximately 290,000 clones, about four fifths seen only once; the top ten take about 0.28%. Note on this clone: What it binds is unknown.

The CDR3 is 14 residues long. The ends lost 2 bases at V and 1 base at J; junction bases unmatched: 0. Germline-derived CDR1 and CDR2 are LNHDA and SQIVND (reference sequence). The sample consisted of PBMCs. The clonotype was recovered from a girl aged 2-15 years in good health and CMV-seronegative. V gene TRBV19 combines with J gene TRBJ2-5, with 8 bases lining up with TRBD2. The CDR3 DNA is TGTGCCAGTAGTATACGGGGGGGCCAAGAGACCCAGTACTTC. This encodes CASSIRGGQETQYF.